This T cell receptor beta chain was identified in a study of blood T cell repertoires in COVID-19. Study-level information: Sites across the United States, Italy and Spain contributed samples from acute and convalescent COVID-19. T cells, B-cell-depleted T cells, or PBMCs provided the cDNA or gDNA that served as material.

The V segment lost 5 bases and the J segment 2 bases; nucleotides outside the gene matches: 10. CDR1 and CDR2 from the germline V gene are SGHAT and FQDESV (reference sequence). The CDR3 runs 16 residues. In the original processing: Using reference gene primer amplification, nucleated cell counts were estimated. Only in-frame clones appear in the TCRdb table, and some are missing; sequencing was by immunoSEQ multiplex PCR. The V and J calls and the clone size are those of that table, but D and trimming were determined from the DNA. The sample lists roughly 140,000 clones, roughly 80% occurring once. The chain has TRBV11-1 and TRBJ2-5; TRBD1 agrees at 8 bases. Material for sequencing was peripheral blood. This TCR was sampled from a human donor with acute or convalescent COVID-19. The donor label of this sample is uncertain. The CDR3 DNA reads as TGTGCCAGCAGCCTCCGAGGACAGGGAATACAAGAGACCCAGTACTTC. It specifies CASSLRGQGIQETQYF.